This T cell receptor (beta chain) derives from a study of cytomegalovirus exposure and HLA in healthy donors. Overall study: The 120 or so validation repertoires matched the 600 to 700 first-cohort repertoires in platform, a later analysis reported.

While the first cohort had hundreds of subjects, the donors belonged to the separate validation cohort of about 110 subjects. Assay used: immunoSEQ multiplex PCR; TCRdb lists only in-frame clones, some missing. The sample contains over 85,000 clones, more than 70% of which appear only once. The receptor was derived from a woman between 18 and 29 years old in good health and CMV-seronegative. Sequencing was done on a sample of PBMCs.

Written as DNA, the CDR3 is TGTGCCAGCAGCTTAAGAAGGTCTAGTATAGAGACCCAGTACTTC. The encoded protein is CASSLRRSSIETQYF. V usage is TRBV7-3 and J usage is TRBJ2-5; D ambiguous. The germline gives CDR1 SGHTA, CDR2 FQGTGA. This CDR3 is built from 15 residues. Deletions cut 1 base from V and 4 bases from J, with 13 bases between.